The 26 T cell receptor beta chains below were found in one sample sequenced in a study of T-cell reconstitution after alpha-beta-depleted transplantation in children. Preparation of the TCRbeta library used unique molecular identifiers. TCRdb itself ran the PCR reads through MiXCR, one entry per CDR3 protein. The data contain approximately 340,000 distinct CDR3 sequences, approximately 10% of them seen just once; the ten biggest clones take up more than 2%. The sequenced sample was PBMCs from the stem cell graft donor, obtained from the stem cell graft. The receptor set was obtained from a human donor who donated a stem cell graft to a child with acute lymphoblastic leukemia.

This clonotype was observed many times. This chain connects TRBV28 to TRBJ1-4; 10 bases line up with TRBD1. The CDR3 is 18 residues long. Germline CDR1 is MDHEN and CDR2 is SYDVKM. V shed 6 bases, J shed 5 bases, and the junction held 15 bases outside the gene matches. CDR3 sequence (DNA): TGTGCCAGCAGGAGGGGACAGGGGTTCCTTGGGTTGAATGAAAAACTGTTTTTT. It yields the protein CASRRGQGFLGLNEKLFF.

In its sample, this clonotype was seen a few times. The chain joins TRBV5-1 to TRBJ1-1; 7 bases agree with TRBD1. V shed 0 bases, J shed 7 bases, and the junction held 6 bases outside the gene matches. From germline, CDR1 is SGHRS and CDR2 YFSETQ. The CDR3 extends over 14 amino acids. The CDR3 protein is CASSLEGGEGEAFF. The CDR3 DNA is TGCGCCAGCAGCTTGGAAGGGGGCGAAGGTGAAGCTTTCTTT.

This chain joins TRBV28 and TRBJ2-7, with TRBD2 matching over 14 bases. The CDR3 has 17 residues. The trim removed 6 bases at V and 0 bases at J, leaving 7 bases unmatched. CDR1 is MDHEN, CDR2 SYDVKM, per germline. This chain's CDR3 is CASRGTSGSVISYEQYF. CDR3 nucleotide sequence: TGTGCCAGCAGGGGGACTAGCGGGAGTGTTATCTCCTACGAGCAGTACTTC.

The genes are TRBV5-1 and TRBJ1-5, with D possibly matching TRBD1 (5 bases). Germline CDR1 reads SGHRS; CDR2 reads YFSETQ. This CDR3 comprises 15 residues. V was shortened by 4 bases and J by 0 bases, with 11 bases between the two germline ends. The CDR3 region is CASSIGTGSNQPQHF. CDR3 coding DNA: TGCGCCAGCAGCATCGGGACTGGTAGCAATCAGCCCCAGCATTTT.

CDR3 protein: CASSFLGRGTDTQYF. CDR3 in DNA: TGCGCCAGCAGCTTTCTGGGACGCGGAACAGATACGCAGTATTTT. This rearrangement joins TRBV5-1 to TRBJ2-3; D could derive from TRBD1 or TRBD2 (5 bases each). Germline CDR1 SGHRS, CDR2 YFSETQ. The CDR3 consists of 15 residues. V shed 2 bases and J shed 3 bases, with 13 bases lying between them. Complete variable domain (other parts from reference TRBV5-1 and TRBJ2-3): KAGVTQTPRYLIKTRGQQVTLSCSPISGHRSVSWYQQTPGQGLQFLFEYFSETQRNKGNFPGRFSGRQFSNSRSEMNVSTLELGDSALYLCASSFLGRGTDTQYFGPGTRLTVL.

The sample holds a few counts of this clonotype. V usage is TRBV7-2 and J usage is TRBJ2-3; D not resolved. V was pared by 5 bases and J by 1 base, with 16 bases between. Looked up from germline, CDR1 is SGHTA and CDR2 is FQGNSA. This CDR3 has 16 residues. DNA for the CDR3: TGTGCCAGCAGCCCATGGGTGCCATCTCGCACAGATACGCAGTATTTT. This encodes CASSPWVPSRTDTQYF.

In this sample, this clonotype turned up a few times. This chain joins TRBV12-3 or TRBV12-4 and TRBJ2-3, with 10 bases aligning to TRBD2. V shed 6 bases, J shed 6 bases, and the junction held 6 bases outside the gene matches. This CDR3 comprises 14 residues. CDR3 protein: CASRPGLARDTQYF. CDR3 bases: TGTGCCAGCAGGCCGGGACTAGCGAGGGATACGCAGTATTTT.

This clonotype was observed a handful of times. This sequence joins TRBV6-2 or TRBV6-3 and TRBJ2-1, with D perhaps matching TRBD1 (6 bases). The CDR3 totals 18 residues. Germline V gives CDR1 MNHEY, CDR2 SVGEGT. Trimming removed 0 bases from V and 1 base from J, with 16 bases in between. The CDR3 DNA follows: TGTGCCAGCAGTTACTCGACAGGAGCCTACCTATCCTACAATGAGCAGTTCTTC. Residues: CASSYSTGAYLSYNEQFF.

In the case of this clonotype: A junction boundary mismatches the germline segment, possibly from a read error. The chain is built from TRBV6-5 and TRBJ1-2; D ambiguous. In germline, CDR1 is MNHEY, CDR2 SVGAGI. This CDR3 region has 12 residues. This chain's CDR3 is CASSGRGYGYPF. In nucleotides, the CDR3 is TGTGCCAGCAGTGGACGAGGATATGGCTACCCCTTC.

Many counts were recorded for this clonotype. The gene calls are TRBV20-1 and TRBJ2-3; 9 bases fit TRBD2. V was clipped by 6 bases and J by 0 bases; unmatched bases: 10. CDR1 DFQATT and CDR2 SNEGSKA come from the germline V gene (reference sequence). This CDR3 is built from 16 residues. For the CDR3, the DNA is TGCAGTGCAACGGGACTAGCTTACGCGAGCACAGATACGCAGTATTTT. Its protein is CSATGLAYASTDTQYF.

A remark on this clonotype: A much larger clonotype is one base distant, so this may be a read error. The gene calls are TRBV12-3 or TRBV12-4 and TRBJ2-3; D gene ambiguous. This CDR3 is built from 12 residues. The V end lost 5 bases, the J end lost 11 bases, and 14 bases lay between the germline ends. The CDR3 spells CASSLDPPRQYF. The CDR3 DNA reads TGTGCCAGCAGTCTCGACCCCCCAAGGCAGTATTTT.

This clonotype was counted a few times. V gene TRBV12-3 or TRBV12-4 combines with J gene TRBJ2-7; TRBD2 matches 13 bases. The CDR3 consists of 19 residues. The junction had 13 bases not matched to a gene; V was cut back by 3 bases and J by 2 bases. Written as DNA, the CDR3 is TGTGCCAGCAGTTTTTTGGTGGGGAGCGGGACTAGCGGGACCTACGAGCAGTACTTC. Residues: CASSFLVGSGTSGTYEQYF.

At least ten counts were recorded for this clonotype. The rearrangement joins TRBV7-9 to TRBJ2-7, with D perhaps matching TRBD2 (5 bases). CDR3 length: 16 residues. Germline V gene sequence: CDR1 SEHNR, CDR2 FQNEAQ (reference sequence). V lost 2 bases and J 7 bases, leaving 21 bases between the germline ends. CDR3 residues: CASSLIAWGALEEQYF. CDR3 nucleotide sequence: TGTGCCAGCAGCTTAATAGCCTGGGGAGCTTTGGAAGAGCAGTACTTC. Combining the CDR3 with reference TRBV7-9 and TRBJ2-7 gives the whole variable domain DTGVSQNPRHKITKRGQNVTFRCDPISEHNRLYWYRQTLGQGPEFLTYFQNEAQLEKSRLLSDRFSAERPKGSFSTLEIQRTEQGDSAMYLCASSLIAWGALEEQYFGPGTRLTVT.

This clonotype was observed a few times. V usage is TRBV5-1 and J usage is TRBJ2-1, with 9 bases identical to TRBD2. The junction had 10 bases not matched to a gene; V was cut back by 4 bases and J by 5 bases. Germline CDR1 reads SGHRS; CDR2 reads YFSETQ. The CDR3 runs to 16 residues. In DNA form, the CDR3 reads TGCGCCAGCAGCCTGAGGGCTAGCGGGAACAACAATGAGCAGTTCTTC. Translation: CASSLRASGNNNEQFF.

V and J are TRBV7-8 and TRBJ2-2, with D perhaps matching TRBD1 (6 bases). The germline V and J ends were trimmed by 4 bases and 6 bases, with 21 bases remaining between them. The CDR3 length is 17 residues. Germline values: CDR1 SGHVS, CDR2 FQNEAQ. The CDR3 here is CASSSSLYREGAGELFF. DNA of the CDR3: TGTGCCAGCAGCTCCAGCCTATACAGGGAAGGAGCCGGGGAGCTGTTTTTT.

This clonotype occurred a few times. This CDR3 is CAGAWTPGVSNNEQFF. Here the CDR3 DNA reads TGTGCTGGGGCTTGGACGCCGGGGGTTAGCAACAATGAGCAGTTCTTC. This rearrangement joins TRBV6-2 or TRBV6-3 to TRBJ2-1; TRBD2 might be the D (6 bases). The length of the CDR3 is 16 residues. Germline V CDR1 and CDR2: MNHEY, SVGEGT.

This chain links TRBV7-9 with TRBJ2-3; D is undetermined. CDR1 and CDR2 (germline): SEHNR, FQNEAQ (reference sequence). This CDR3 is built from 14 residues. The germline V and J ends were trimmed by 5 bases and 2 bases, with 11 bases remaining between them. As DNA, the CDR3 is TGTGCCAGCAGCCCAGACTTGAACACAGATACGCAGTATTTT. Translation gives CASSPDLNTDTQYF.

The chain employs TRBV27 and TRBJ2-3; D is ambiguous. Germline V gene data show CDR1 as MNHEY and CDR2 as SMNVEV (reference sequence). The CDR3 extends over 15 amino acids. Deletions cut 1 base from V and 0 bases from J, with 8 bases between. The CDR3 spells CASSLFDPSTDTQYF. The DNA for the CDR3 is TGTGCCAGCAGTTTATTCGACCCGAGCACAGATACGCAGTATTTT.

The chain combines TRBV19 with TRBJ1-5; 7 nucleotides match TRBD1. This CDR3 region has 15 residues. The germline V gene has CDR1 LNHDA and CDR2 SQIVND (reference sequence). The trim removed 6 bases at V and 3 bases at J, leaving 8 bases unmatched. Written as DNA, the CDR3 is TGTGCCAGTAGCGATCGACAGGGTGACAATCAGCCCCAGCATTTT. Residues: CASSDRQGDNQPQHF.

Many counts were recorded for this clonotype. CDR3 amino acids: CASNGVGDYEQYF. In nucleotides, the CDR3 is TGTGCCAGCAATGGGGTGGGGGACTACGAGCAGTACTTC. The genes are TRBV2 and TRBJ2-7; D possibly uses TRBD1 or TRBD2 (5 bases each). The CDR3 runs to 13 residues. Looked up from germline, CDR1 is SNHLY and CDR2 is FYNNEI. Trimming took off 7 bases at V and 3 bases at J, with 13 bases between the two ends.

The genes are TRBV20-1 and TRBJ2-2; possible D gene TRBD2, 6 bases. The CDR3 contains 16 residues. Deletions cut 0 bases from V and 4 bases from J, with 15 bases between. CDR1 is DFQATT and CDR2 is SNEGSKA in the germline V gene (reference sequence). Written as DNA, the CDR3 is TGCAGTGCTAGAGAGGCAGCGGGCTTCGCCACCGGGGAGCTGTTTTTT. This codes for CSAREAAGFATGELFF.

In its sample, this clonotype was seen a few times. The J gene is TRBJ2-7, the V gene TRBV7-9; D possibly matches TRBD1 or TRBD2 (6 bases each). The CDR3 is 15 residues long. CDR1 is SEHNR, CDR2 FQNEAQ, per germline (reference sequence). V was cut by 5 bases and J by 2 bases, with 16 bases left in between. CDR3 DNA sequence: TGTGCCAGCAGCCCGAACGGGGGCCTTACCTACGAGCAGTACTTC. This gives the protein CASSPNGGLTYEQYF.

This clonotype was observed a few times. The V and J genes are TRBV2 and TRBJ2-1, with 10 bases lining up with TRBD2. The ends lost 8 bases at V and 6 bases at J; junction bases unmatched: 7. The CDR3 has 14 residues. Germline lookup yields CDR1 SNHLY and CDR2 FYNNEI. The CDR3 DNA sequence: TGTGCCAGCGGGGTCGGACTAGCGGCCAATGAGCAGTTCTTC. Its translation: CASGVGLAANEQFF.

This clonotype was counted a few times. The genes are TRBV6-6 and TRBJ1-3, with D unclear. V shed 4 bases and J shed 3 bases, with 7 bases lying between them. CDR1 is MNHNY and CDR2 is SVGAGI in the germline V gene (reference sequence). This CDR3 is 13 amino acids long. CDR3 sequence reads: CASSSGSGNTIYF. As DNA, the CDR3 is TGTGCCAGCAGTTCCGGGAGTGGAAACACCATATATTTT.

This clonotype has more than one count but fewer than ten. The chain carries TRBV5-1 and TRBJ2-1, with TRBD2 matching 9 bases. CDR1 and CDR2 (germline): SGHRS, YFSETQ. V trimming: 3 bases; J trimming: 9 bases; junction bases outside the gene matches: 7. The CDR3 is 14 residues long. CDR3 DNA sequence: TGCGCCAGCAGCTCGGCCTTAGCGGGAGCTGAGCAGTTCTTC. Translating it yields CASSSALAGAEQFF.

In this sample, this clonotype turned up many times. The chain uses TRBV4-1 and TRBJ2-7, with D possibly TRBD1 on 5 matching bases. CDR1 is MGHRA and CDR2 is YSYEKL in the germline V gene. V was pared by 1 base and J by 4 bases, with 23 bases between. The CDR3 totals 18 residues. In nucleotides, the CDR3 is TGCGCCAGCAGCCAAGGGAAAGGGGCAGGGCGTGTCGCTTACGAGCAGTACTTC. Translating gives CASSQGKGAGRVAYEQYF.